The sequence of this T cell receptor beta chain was determined in a study of post-analysis software for immune sequencing data. Study-wide results and caveats: Clustering by F measure revealed strong co-clustering among samples prepared together in one batch. The normalized Chao1 diversity of multiple sclerosis patients was significantly lower than that of controls. The study found TRBV5-6, TRBV5-1 and TRBV20-1 among roughly 5 TRBV segments more frequent in patients than controls.

This clonotype was counted a few times. What it recognizes is unknown. Built from TCR beta cDNA, the libraries had unique molecular identifiers in them. Input of about 0.9 to 10 million T cells yielded 450,000 to 550,000 cDNA molecules. TCRdb recomputed calls from the PCR reads with MiXCR, one row per CDR3 protein. This table holds roughly 540,000 distinct CDR3 sequences, around 34% found once. Germline V gene lookup returns CDR1 KGHSH and CDR2 LQKENI. V lost 0 bases, J lost 4 bases, and 12 bases lay in between. This CDR3 contains 15 residues. The material sequenced was blood. The sequence was obtained from a girl under 18 with multiple sclerosis. The rearrangement links TRBV18 to TRBJ2-5; TRBD1 or TRBD2 may be the D gene (6 bases each). The CDR3 sequence is CASSPPGGFAETQYF. The CDR3 bases are TGTGCCAGCTCACCACCGGGGGGCTTTGCAGAGACCCAGTACTTC.